The 30 T cell receptor beta chains presented below share a single source sample, sequenced in a study of blood T cell repertoires in COVID-19. Only in-frame clones appear in the TCRdb table, and some are missing; sequencing was by immunoSEQ multiplex PCR. The sample lists about 210,000 clones; around 80% were seen once. The specimen was peripheral blood. These receptors all stem from a man between 60 and 75 years old with acute or convalescent COVID-19.

The chain is built from TRBV2 and TRBJ2-1; 10 bases line up with TRBD2. Germline values: CDR1 SNHLY, CDR2 FYNNEI. J was trimmed by 13 bases and V by 7 bases; bases with no gene match: 16. This CDR3 region has 15 residues. In nucleotides, the CDR3 is TGTGCCAGCACCAAACGCGGGACTAGCGAGTTCGTACAGTTCTTC. It is translated as CASTKRGTSEFVQFF.

This chain links TRBV7-2 with TRBJ2-7, with 14 nucleotides matching TRBD2. This CDR3 spans 14 amino acids. The junction had 4 bases not matched to a gene; V was cut back by 1 base and J by 11 bases. The germline CDR1 and CDR2 sequences are SGHTA and FQGNSA. The CDR3 is CASSLGTSGGNEYF. CDR3 sequence (DNA): TGTGCCAGCAGCTTAGGGACTAGCGGGGGGAACGAGTACTTC. The complete variable domain, with remaining parts taken from reference TRBV7-2 and TRBJ2-7, reads GAGVSQSPSNKVTEKGKDVELRCDPISGHTALYWYRQSLGQGLEFLIYFQGNSAPDKSGLPSDRFSAERTGGSVSTLTIQRTQQEDSAVYLCASSLGTSGGNEYFGPGTRLTVT.

This chain joins TRBV7-2 and TRBJ1-5; TRBD1 agrees at 11 bases. The germline CDR1 and CDR2 sequences are SGHTA and FQGNSA. The CDR3 has 15 residues. Germline trimming cut 5 bases from V and 7 bases from J; bases unmatched to any gene: 7. The CDR3 DNA reads as TGTGCCAGCAGCCCGGACAGGGGGCGAGGACAGCCCCAGCATTTT. Protein product: CASSPDRGRGQPQHF.

The V call is TRBV4-3, the J call TRBJ1-1, with D perhaps matching TRBD1 (5 bases). CDR1 is LGHNA and CDR2 is YSLEER in the germline V gene. The CDR3 length is 14 residues. V was trimmed by 2 bases and J by 1 base, leaving 8 bases between them. In nucleotides, the CDR3 is TGCGCCAGCAGCCAACCCCAGGGGAACACTGAAGCTTTCTTT. It is translated as CASSQPQGNTEAFF.

The genes are TRBV27 and TRBJ1-1; TRBD1 matches at 9 bases. The length of the CDR3 is 15 residues. V was pared by 6 bases and J by 4 bases, with 9 bases of the junction left unmatched. CDR1 is MNHEY and CDR2 is SMNVEV in the germline V gene (reference sequence). This CDR3 reads CASSPRQGVSTEAFF. The CDR3 bases are TGTGCCAGCAGCCCACGACAGGGGGTGTCCACTGAAGCTTTCTTT.

This sequence joins TRBV19 and TRBJ1-1, with 12 bases identical to TRBD1. V lost 4 bases to trimming and J lost 1 base; unmatched junction nucleotides: 4. The CDR3 consists of 16 residues. From germline, CDR1 is LNHDA and CDR2 SQIVND (reference sequence). CDR3 amino acids: CASSRDRGRGNTEAFF. DNA of the CDR3: TGTGCCAGTAGTAGGGACAGGGGGCGCGGGAACACTGAAGCTTTCTTT.

The J gene is TRBJ2-3, the V gene TRBV11-2; 7 bases fit TRBD2. The CDR3 runs to 15 residues. J lost 1 base, V lost 3 bases, and 4 bases had no gene match. Germline-derived CDR1 and CDR2 are SGHAT and FQNNGV. CDR3 sequence: CASSFITSGTDTQYF. CDR3 nucleotides: TGTGCCAGCAGCTTTATCACTAGCGGCACAGATACGCAGTATTTT.

The chain carries TRBV18 and TRBJ2-6, with D maybe TRBD2 (5 bases). Between the trimmed V and J ends, which lost 2 bases and 0 bases, there was a span of 14 bases. CDR1 is KGHSH and CDR2 is LQKENI in the germline V gene. This CDR3 contains 18 residues. In nucleotides, the CDR3 is TGTGCCAGCTCACCAGTAGCGTTAGCCTTCTCTGGGGCCAACGTCCTGACTTTC. Its translation is CASSPVALAFSGANVLTF.

This chain links TRBV3-1 (or the pseudogene TRBV3-2) with TRBJ1-4, with 9 bases matching TRBD1. The CDR3 length is 14 residues. V trimming: 4 bases; J trimming: 11 bases; junction bases outside the gene matches: 8. Germline V lookup: CDR1 LGHDT, CDR2 YNNKEL (reference sequence). CDR3 protein: CASSPGTGFMKLFF. In nucleotides, the CDR3 is TGTGCCAGCAGCCCCGGGACAGGGTTTATGAAACTGTTTTTT.

The chain links TRBV19 to TRBJ1-5, with a weak D call TRBD1 (5 bases). The CDR3 is 14 amino acids. V lost 3 bases, J lost 7 bases, and 13 bases lay in between. The germline V gene has CDR1 LNHDA and CDR2 SQIVND (reference sequence). CDR3 nucleotides: TGTGCCAGTAGTATGCAGGGCTCGCGGCAGCCCCAGCATTTT. Its translation is CASSMQGSRQPQHF.

In this sample, this clone turned up once. This chain connects TRBV19 to TRBJ1-5; perhaps TRBD1 as D (5 bases). There are 15 residues in the CDR3. Germline CDR1 is LNHDA and CDR2 is SQIVND (reference sequence). V was shortened by 5 bases and J by 2 bases, with 13 bases between the two germline ends. CDR3 bases: TGTGCCAGTAGTCTTCAGGGAGGAGGCAATCAGCCCCAGCATTTT. This sequence encodes CASSLQGGGNQPQHF.

The V call is TRBV29-1, the J call TRBJ2-4, with 7 nucleotides matching TRBD1. With V trimmed by 4 bases and J by 5 bases, 5 bases remained unmatched. The germline V gene encodes CDR1 SQVTM and CDR2 ANQGSEA. CDR3 length: 13 amino acids. The DNA of the CDR3 is TGCAGCGTTGTGGTCGGGACAGAAAACATTCAGTACTTC. As protein: CSVVVGTENIQYF. Using reference TRBV29-1 and TRBJ2-4 for the parts outside the CDR3, the full variable domain is SAVISQKPSRDICQRGTSLTIQCQVDSQVTMMFWYRQQPGQSLTLIATANQGSEATYESGFVIDKFPISRPNLTFSTLTVSNMSPEDSSIYLCSVVVGTENIQYFGAGTRLSVL.

The chain uses TRBV6-5 and TRBJ1-3; no reliable D call. Germline assignment: CDR1 MNHEY and CDR2 SVGAGI. Trimming took 5 bases from V and 0 from J, leaving 8 bases between them. The CDR3 runs 14 residues. CDR3 DNA sequence: TGTGCCAGCAGTATTAGAAGCTCTGGAAACACCATATATTTT. Protein: CASSIRSSGNTIYF.

CDR3 protein: CASSETGDRGERNTIYF. CDR3 coding DNA: TGTGCCAGCAGCGAAACCGGGGACAGGGGGGAAAGAAACACCATATATTTT. The J gene is TRBJ1-3, the V gene TRBV9; 11 bases fit TRBD1. This CDR3 contains 17 residues. After removal of 3 bases from V and 5 bases from J, the junction contained 10 bases not matched to a gene. CDR1 is SGDLS and CDR2 is YYNGEE in the germline V gene. Full variable domain (missing parts from reference TRBV9 and TRBJ1-3): DSGVTQTPKHLITATGQRVTLRCSPRSGDLSVYWYQQSLDQGLQFLIQYYNGEERAKGNILERFSAQQFPDLHSELNLSSLELGDSALYFCASSETGDRGERNTIYFGEGSWLTVV.

The chain employs TRBV6-1 and TRBJ1-5, with 8 bases aligning to TRBD1. This CDR3 is built from 19 residues. Germline lookup yields CDR1 MNHNS and CDR2 SASEGT. Trimming took 0 bases from V and 4 from J; bases not matched to a gene: 14. CDR3 bases: TGTGCCAGCAGTGAAGCTCTCAGATTGGACAGGGACCGAAATCAGCCCCAGCATTTT. As protein: CASSEALRLDRDRNQPQHF.

The rearrangement uses TRBV9 and TRBJ2-3; 9 nucleotides align to TRBD2. The junction had 8 bases not matched to a gene; V was cut back by 4 bases and J by 2 bases. This CDR3 spans 16 amino acids. Germline V lookup: CDR1 SGDLS, CDR2 YYNGEE. The CDR3 region has the DNA TGTGCCAGCAGCAGAAAGGGACTAGCCTTCACAGATACGCAGTATTTT. Encoded protein: CASSRKGLAFTDTQYF.

The chain has TRBV29-1 and TRBJ1-6, with 8 bases identical to TRBD1. The CDR3 has 14 amino acids. Trimming took 5 bases from V and 7 from J; bases not matched to a gene: 7. The germline V gene encodes CDR1 SQVTM and CDR2 ANQGSEA. CDR3 bases: TGCAGCGTTCGCGGACAGGGAGAAAATTCACCCCTCCACTTT. This sequence encodes CSVRGQGENSPLHF.

J is TRBJ1-2 and V is TRBV25-1; unclear D gene. This CDR3 spans 15 amino acids. V dropped 5 bases and J dropped 4 bases, with 17 bases sitting between them. The germline CDR1 and CDR2 sequences are MGHDK and SYGVNS. CDR3 sequence reads: CASSRAGRLSYGYTF. CDR3 coding DNA: TGTGCCAGCAGTAGAGCGGGCAGGCTTTCCTATGGCTACACCTTC.

This clone was recorded a few times. J is TRBJ1-1 and V is TRBV21-1; the listed D gene, TRBD1, was not tested against the DNA. TRBV21-1 represents a pseudogene. There are 14 residues in the CDR3. In DNA form, the CDR3 reads TGTGCCAGCAGCGTACCTGACAGGGACGGTGAAGCTTTCTTT. This codes for CASSVPDRDGEAFF.

The gene calls are TRBV24-1 and TRBJ2-5, with TRBD2 matching over 12 bases. V lost 4 bases, J lost 1 base, and 3 bases stayed unmatched. The CDR3 contains 16 residues. Looked up from germline, CDR1 is KGHDR and CDR2 is SFDVKD. CDR3 loop: CATSDQTSGSQETQYF. The CDR3 nucleotides read TGTGCCACCAGTGACCAGACTAGCGGGAGCCAAGAGACCCAGTACTTC.

The chain has TRBV13 and TRBJ1-2; no reliable D call. The ends were cut back, 0 bases at V and 0 bases at J, with 5 bases in the middle. CDR1 and CDR2 from the germline V gene are PRHDT and FYEKMQ (reference sequence). The CDR3 length is 14 residues. This CDR3 is CASSLGSTNYGYTF. CDR3 in DNA: TGTGCCAGCAGCTTAGGGTCCACTAACTATGGCTACACCTTC.

In DNA form, the CDR3 reads TGTGCCAGCAGCTTAGCGCTGGGGAGCTACAATGAGCAGTTCTTC. This codes for CASSLALGSYNEQFF. J is TRBJ2-1 and V is TRBV7-2; tentative D call: TRBD2 (5 bases). The germline gives CDR1 SGHTA, CDR2 FQGNSA. The ends were cut back, 0 bases at V and 3 bases at J, with 9 bases in the middle. The length of the CDR3 is 15 residues. Full variable domain (rest looked up from reference TRBV7-2 and TRBJ2-1): GAGVSQSPSNKVTEKGKDVELRCDPISGHTALYWYRQSLGQGLEFLIYFQGNSAPDKSGLPSDRFSAERTGGSVSTLTIQRTQQEDSAVYLCASSLALGSYNEQFFGPGTRLTVL.

This rearrangement joins TRBV9 to TRBJ1-2; 7 positions agree with TRBD1. Germline values: CDR1 SGDLS, CDR2 YYNGEE. The CDR3 is 14 residues long. V dropped 0 bases and J dropped 8; count of bases not matched to a gene: 7. This CDR3 reads CASSVAPTGDGYTF. In DNA form, the CDR3 reads TGTGCCAGCAGCGTAGCCCCTACAGGGGACGGCTACACCTTC. Full variable domain (missing parts from reference TRBV9 and TRBJ1-2): DSGVTQTPKHLITATGQRVTLRCSPRSGDLSVYWYQQSLDQGLQFLIQYYNGEERAKGNILERFSAQQFPDLHSELNLSSLELGDSALYFCASSVAPTGDGYTFGSGTRLTVV.

The chain uses TRBV24-1 and TRBJ2-3; 9 bases match TRBD2. This CDR3 region has 16 residues. Trimming removed 3 bases from V and 4 bases from J; junction bases left unmatched: 7. Germline V gene sequence: CDR1 KGHDR, CDR2 SFDVKD. CDR3 nucleotide sequence: TGTGCCACCAGTGATGCCAGCGGGGGGTTATCAGATACGCAGTATTTT. This encodes CATSDASGGLSDTQYF.

The gene calls are TRBV5-5 and TRBJ2-2; D ambiguous. The V and J ends lost 5 bases and 4 bases respectively, with 9 bases between them. Germline V lookup: CDR1 SGHKS, CDR2 YYEKEE (reference sequence). The CDR3 is 13 amino acids. Here the CDR3 reads CASRTRGTGELFF. CDR3 nucleotide sequence: TGTGCCAGCAGGACCCGAGGCACCGGGGAGCTGTTTTTT. The full variable domain, in which reference TRBV5-5 and TRBJ2-2 provide the parts outside the CDR3, is DAGVTQSPTHLIKTRGQQVTLRCSPISGHKSVSWYQQVLGQGPQFIFQYYEKEERGRGNFPDRFSARQFPNYSSELNVNALLLGDSALYLCASRTRGTGELFFGEGSRLTVL.

The chain employs TRBV4-1 and TRBJ1-1; D is uncertain. From germline, CDR1 is MGHRA and CDR2 YSYEKL. The CDR3 contains 14 residues. V was cut by 3 bases and J by 8 bases, with 16 bases left in between. The CDR3 spells CASSHAVTPQEAFF. CDR3 sequence (DNA): TGCGCCAGCAGCCACGCGGTTACACCTCAGGAAGCTTTCTTT.

This CDR3 reads CASSLGPGTGNYGYTF. DNA for the CDR3: TGTGCCAGCAGCTTAGGTCCCGGGACAGGAAACTATGGCTACACCTTC. The chain has TRBV13 and TRBJ1-2, with TRBD1 matching 8 bases. Per the germline V gene, CDR1 is PRHDT and CDR2 is FYEKMQ (reference sequence). The CDR3 totals 16 residues. V lost 0 bases to trimming and J lost 2 bases; unmatched junction nucleotides: 5.

The J gene is TRBJ2-1, the V gene TRBV5-4; 9 bases agree with TRBD1. Germline V gene data show CDR1 as SGHNT and CDR2 as YYREEE (reference sequence). With 5 bases clipped from V and 0 bases from J, the junction kept 15 bases outside the gene matches. The CDR3 is 19 amino acids. CDR3 DNA: TGTGCCAGCAGGAAAGGACAGGGGTACGTTGCCACCTCCTACAATGAGCAGTTCTTC. This sequence encodes CASRKGQGYVATSYNEQFF.

The chain couples TRBV5-4 to TRBJ2-1; 10 nucleotides match TRBD2. Trimming took 4 bases from V and 6 from J; bases not matched to a gene: 7. The CDR3 spans 15 residues. Germline V lookup: CDR1 SGHNT, CDR2 YYREEE (reference sequence). Here the CDR3 DNA reads TGTGCCAGCAGCCTGTGGGGACTAGCGAGCAATGAGCAGTTCTTC. Protein sequence: CASSLWGLASNEQFF.

In the case of this clone: The same CDR3 also results from other DNA sequences found in this sample. CDR3 nucleotide sequence: TGTGCCAGCAGCCCGCCGGGACTCAGCACAGATACGCAGTATTTT. Translation gives CASSPPGLSTDTQYF. This rearrangement joins TRBV7-9 to TRBJ2-3, with D possibly matching TRBD2 (6 bases). The CDR3 is 15 residues long. Germline CDR1 and CDR2: SEHNR and FQNEAQ (reference sequence). Trimming cost V 5 bases and J 0 bases, with 12 bases left between them.